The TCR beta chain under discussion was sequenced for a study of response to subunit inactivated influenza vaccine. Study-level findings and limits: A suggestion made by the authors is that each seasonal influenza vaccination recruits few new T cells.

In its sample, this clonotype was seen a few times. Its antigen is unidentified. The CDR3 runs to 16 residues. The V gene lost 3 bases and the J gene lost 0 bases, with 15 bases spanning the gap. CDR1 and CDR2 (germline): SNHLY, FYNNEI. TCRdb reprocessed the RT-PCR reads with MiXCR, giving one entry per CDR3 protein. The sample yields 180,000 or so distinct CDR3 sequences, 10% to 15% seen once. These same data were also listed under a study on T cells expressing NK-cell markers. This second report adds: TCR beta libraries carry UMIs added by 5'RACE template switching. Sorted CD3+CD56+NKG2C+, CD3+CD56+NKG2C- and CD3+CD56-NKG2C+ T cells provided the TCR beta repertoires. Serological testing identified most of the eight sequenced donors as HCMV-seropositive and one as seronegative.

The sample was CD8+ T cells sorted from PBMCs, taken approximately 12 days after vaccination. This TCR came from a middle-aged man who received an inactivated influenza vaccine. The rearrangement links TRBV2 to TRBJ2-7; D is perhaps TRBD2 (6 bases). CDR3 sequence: CASSDGRGTSSYEQYF. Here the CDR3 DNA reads TGTGCCAGCAGTGACGGTCGGGGGACGAGCTCCTACGAGCAGTACTTC.